A single sample is the source of the 26 T cell receptor beta chains below, sequenced in a study of CD8 T cells in Susac syndrome (dated by TCRdb to the late 2010s). To prepare the library, the immunoSEQ multiplex PCR assay was applied. RNA was extracted using the RNeasy kit, and roughly 0.45 to 1 ug of the RNA was reverse transcribed with random hexamers. TCRdb reprocessing: public reads trimmed at Q25 with fastp, clones called with MiXCR, in-frame beta chains kept. Here each entry gathers all rows of one CDR3 protein and keeps the most common genes and DNA. This sample holds 150,000 to 160,000 distinct CDR3 sequences; around 95% were observed only once. The top ten hold around 0.21% of the sample. Specimen: CD8+ T cells from PBMCs. The receptor source for this set is a human donor with multiple sclerosis.

The rearrangement joins TRBV29-1 to TRBJ2-1, with 9 positions matching TRBD1. CDR3 length equals 14 residues. The V gene end was trimmed by 5 bases and the J gene end by 4 bases; junction bases not matched to a gene: 6. CDR1 is SQVTM and CDR2 is ANQGSEA in the germline V gene. CDR3 bases: TGCAGCGTTTGGGGACAGGGAACGTACAATGAGCAGTTCTTC. Protein sequence: CSVWGQGTYNEQFF.

The chain links TRBV29-1 to TRBJ2-1; D possibly corresponds to TRBD2 (7 bases). The CDR3 covers 14 residues. Trimming took off 6 bases at V and 6 bases at J, with 18 bases between the two ends. Germline CDR1 is SQVTM and CDR2 is ANQGSEA. The CDR3 protein is CSVEGGARGNEQFF. The CDR3 coding sequence is TGCAGCGTGGAGGGGGGGGCACGTGGCAATGAGCAGTTCTTC.

J is TRBJ1-2 and V is TRBV12-3 or TRBV12-4, with TRBD1 as a possible D gene (5 bases). Trimming cost V 6 bases and J 3 bases, with 17 bases left between them. This CDR3 is 15 amino acids long. As DNA, the CDR3 is TGTGCCAGCAGCTATTCGGTGGGGCAGGACTATGGCTACACCTTC. It yields the protein CASSYSVGQDYGYTF.

CDR3 region: CASEQGRNGDTQYF. The CDR3 coding sequence is TGTGCCAGTGAGCAGGGTCGGAACGGAGATACGCAGTATTTT. The chain couples TRBV25-1 to TRBJ2-3; D may be TRBD1 (5 bases). Germline CDR1 MGHDK, CDR2 SYGVNS. This CDR3 contains 14 residues. V lost 9 bases and J lost 5, with 18 bases in between.

V and J are TRBV28 and TRBJ1-1; D not certain. CDR3 size: 17 residues. The germline CDR1 and CDR2 sequences are MDHEN and SYDVKM. V shed 2 bases and J shed 1 base, with 17 bases lying between them. The CDR3 here is CASSLVLAGATNTEAFF. As DNA, the CDR3 is TGTGCCAGCAGTTTAGTTTTAGCAGGTGCAACGAACACTGAAGCTTTCTTT. Using reference TRBV28 and TRBJ1-1 for the parts outside the CDR3, the full variable domain is DVKVTQSSRYLVKRTGEKVFLECVQDMDHENMFWYRQDPGLGLRLIYFSYDVKMKEKGDIPEGYSVSREKKERFSLILESASTNQTSMYLCASSLVLAGATNTEAFFGQGTRLTVV.

This clonotype was seen just once. This chain joins TRBV7-9 and TRBJ2-1, with 7 bases fitting TRBD2. Germline CDR1 SEHNR, CDR2 FQNEAQ (reference sequence). The CDR3 contains 17 residues. V was clipped by 4 bases and J by 4 bases; unmatched bases: 13. The CDR3 sequence is CASSYPRRGLQYNEQFF. The CDR3 bases are TGTGCCAGCAGCTACCCCCGTCGGGGACTACAATACAATGAGCAGTTCTTC.

The chain carries TRBV29-1 and TRBJ1-4; D uncertain. Trimming shortened V by 8 bases and J by 8 bases, and 12 bases separated the two germline ends. The CDR3 has 11 amino acids. Germline values: CDR1 SQVTM, CDR2 ANQGSEA. The CDR3, as DNA: TGCAGCATCCTTGCTGGAGAAAAACTGTTTTTT. Protein product: CSILAGEKLFF. Full variable domain (rest looked up from reference TRBV29-1 and TRBJ1-4): SAVISQKPSRDICQRGTSLTIQCQVDSQVTMMFWYRQQPGQSLTLIATANQGSEATYESGFVIDKFPISRPNLTFSTLTVSNMSPEDSSIYLCSILAGEKLFFGSGTQLSVL.

This clonotype has only a few counts. V usage is TRBV5-6 and J usage is TRBJ1-1; D remains ambiguous. This CDR3 region has 13 residues. Germline values: CDR1 SGHDT, CDR2 YYEEEE. V was trimmed by 2 bases and J by 0 bases, leaving 5 bases between them. This CDR3 reads CASSFDLNTEAFF. In DNA form, the CDR3 reads TGTGCCAGCAGCTTTGACCTGAACACTGAAGCTTTCTTT.

This sequence joins TRBV28 and TRBJ2-1; TRBD1 matches 9 bases. The CDR3 is made up of 16 amino acids. Trimming took 4 bases from V and 4 from J; bases not matched to a gene: 8. From germline, CDR1 is MDHEN and CDR2 SYDVKM. CDR3 loop: CASSSLGTGQYNEQFF. As DNA, the CDR3 is TGTGCCAGCAGTTCACTCGGGACAGGGCAATACAATGAGCAGTTCTTC.

The V call is TRBV20-1, the J call TRBJ2-7; 7 bases align to TRBD1. The J segment lost 4 bases and the V segment lost 0 bases, leaving 12 bases of the junction unmatched. The CDR3 spans 16 residues. Per the germline V gene, CDR1 is DFQATT and CDR2 is SNEGSKA (reference sequence). This chain's CDR3 is CSARDGITGQKYEQYF. The DNA of the CDR3 is TGCAGTGCTAGAGATGGGATCACGGGACAGAAATACGAGCAGTACTTC.

The sample holds one count of this clonotype. The gene calls are TRBV6-6 and TRBJ2-2; the match to TRBD1 covers 7 bases. Germline V CDR1 and CDR2: MNHNY, SVGAGI (reference sequence). CDR3 size: 14 residues. The ends lost 7 bases at V and 1 base at J; junction bases unmatched: 3. Here the CDR3 reads CASKAGGNTGELFF. CDR3 coding DNA: TGTGCCAGCAAGGCAGGGGGGAACACCGGGGAGCTGTTTTTT.

This chain uses TRBV3-1 with TRBJ2-4, with D perhaps matching TRBD1 or TRBD2 (6 bases each). The CDR3 extends over 16 amino acids. Trimming stripped 0 bases from V and 3 bases from J, with 12 bases between. Per the germline V gene, CDR1 is LGHDT and CDR2 is YNNKEL (reference sequence). The CDR3, as DNA: TGTGCCAGCAGCCAAGATGGGGGGCTCAGCAAAAACATTCAGTACTTC. Amino acid sequence: CASSQDGGLSKNIQYF.

This clonotype was seen a single time. CDR3 nucleotide sequence: TGTGCCAGCAGCCCGGGACAGCCTACTGAAGCTTTCTTT. Translated: CASSPGQPTEAFF. This chain connects TRBV7-2 to TRBJ1-1; TRBD1 agrees at 7 bases. The CDR3 runs 13 residues. Germline V CDR1 and CDR2: SGHTA, FQGNSA. The trim removed 5 bases at V and 5 bases at J, leaving 5 bases unmatched.

This sequence joins TRBV27 and TRBJ2-2; D possibly uses TRBD1 or TRBD2 (6 bases each). V dropped 5 bases and J dropped 5 bases, with 18 bases sitting between them. The CDR3 loop spans 16 amino acids. Germline V gene data show CDR1 as MNHEY and CDR2 as SMNVEV (reference sequence). CDR3 residues: CASSGGLPAGTGELFF. In DNA, the CDR3 is TGTGCCAGCAGTGGGGGGCTTCCCGCGGGGACCGGGGAGCTGTTTTTT.

The V call is TRBV9, the J call TRBJ2-3, with 9 nucleotides matching TRBD2. V lost 0 bases to trimming and J lost 5 bases; unmatched junction nucleotides: 1. The V gene's germline CDR1 is SGDLS and CDR2 YYNGEE. CDR3 length equals 14 residues. This CDR3 reads CASSVVAGEDTQYF. CDR3 bases: TGTGCCAGCAGCGTAGTAGCGGGGGAAGATACGCAGTATTTT.

The V gene is TRBV4-1, the J gene TRBJ2-2; TRBD2 aligns across 10 bases. The length of the CDR3 is 16 residues. The germline CDR1 and CDR2 sequences are MGHRA and YSYEKL. Germline trimming cut 4 bases from V and 6 bases from J; bases unmatched to any gene: 8. DNA for the CDR3: TGCGCCAGCAGCCTCGGGAGCGGGGGGGTCTCCGGGGAGCTGTTTTTT. This codes for CASSLGSGGVSGELFF.

V gene TRBV27 combines with J gene TRBJ2-1; no definite D call. The CDR3 has 14 amino acids. Germline values: CDR1 MNHEY, CDR2 SMNVEV (reference sequence). Trimming cost V 0 bases and J 6 bases, with 9 bases left between them. The CDR3 sequence: CASSLSRRFNEQFF. CDR3 nucleotide sequence: TGTGCCAGCAGTTTATCGAGAAGGTTCAATGAGCAGTTCTTC.

The chain has TRBV13 and TRBJ1-1; D is perhaps TRBD1 (5 bases). Germline loops: CDR1 PRHDT, CDR2 FYEKMQ (reference sequence). Trimming stripped 3 bases from V and 11 bases from J, with 13 bases between. The CDR3 extends over 12 amino acids. CDR3 loop: CASSFPRDRAFF. The CDR3 DNA sequence: TGTGCCAGCAGCTTCCCCAGGGATAGGGCTTTCTTT.

The chain joins TRBV20-1 to TRBJ2-7; 7 nucleotides line up with TRBD1. Germline lookup yields CDR1 DFQATT and CDR2 SNEGSKA (reference sequence). This CDR3 has 13 amino acids. V was clipped by 4 bases and J by 0 bases; unmatched bases: 3. CDR3 nucleotide sequence: TGCAGTGCTATCACAGGGGACTCCTACGAGCAGTACTTC. Translation gives CSAITGDSYEQYF.

CDR3 region: CASMGTSGGHEQFF. CDR3 coding DNA: TGTGCCAGCATGGGGACTAGCGGGGGACATGAGCAGTTCTTC. This chain uses TRBV6-2 or TRBV6-3 with TRBJ2-1; 14 nucleotides line up with TRBD2. CDR1 MNHEY and CDR2 SVGEGT come from the germline V gene. The CDR3 totals 14 residues. With V trimmed by 7 bases and J by 8 bases, 4 bases remained unmatched.

The V call is TRBV20-1, the J call TRBJ2-3; D is possibly TRBD2 (6 bases). In germline, CDR1 is DFQATT, CDR2 SNEGSKA (reference sequence). The CDR3 is 15 residues long. Trimming removed 6 bases from V and 6 bases from J, with 22 bases in between. CDR3 bases: TGCAGTGCGGAGGCCGGGGACTCCCTATTTGATACGCAGTATTTT. Amino acids: CSAEAGDSLFDTQYF.

The rearrangement links TRBV9 to TRBJ2-7; TRBD2 agrees at 8 bases. Germline trimming cut 0 bases from V and 1 base from J; bases unmatched to any gene: 3. There are 15 residues in the CDR3. From germline, CDR1 is SGDLS and CDR2 YYNGEE. CDR3 loop: CASSVGGGMSYEQYF. CDR3 bases: TGTGCCAGCAGCGTAGGCGGGGGGATGTCCTACGAGCAGTACTTC.

This chain links TRBV12-3 or TRBV12-4 with TRBJ2-1; maybe TRBD2 (6 bases). Trimming left V 6 bases short and J 8 bases short, with 11 bases between. The CDR3 length is 12 residues. CDR3 DNA: TGTGCCAGCAGCCCTTCTAGCGATGAGCAGTTCTTC. Protein: CASSPSSDEQFF.

This chain joins TRBV20-1 and TRBJ1-2, with a weak D call TRBD1 (6 bases). The CDR3 spans 15 residues. Per germline, CDR1 DFQATT and CDR2 SNEGSKA (reference sequence). Trimming stripped 0 bases from V and 4 bases from J, with 15 bases between. CDR3 nucleotides: TGCAGTGCTAGAGATAGGGACAATGGCGCCTATGGCTACACCTTC. It translates to CSARDRDNGAYGYTF.

The CDR3 reads CASSQGPQAYGYTF. CDR3 in DNA: TGTGCCAGCAGCCAAGGCCCCCAAGCCTATGGCTACACCTTC. V and J are TRBV3-1 and TRBJ1-2, with D uncertain. The ends were cut back, 1 base at V and 4 bases at J, with 10 bases in the middle. This CDR3 spans 14 amino acids. Germline V gene sequence: CDR1 LGHDT, CDR2 YNNKEL (reference sequence). The full variable domain, with the rest looked up from reference TRBV3-1 and TRBJ1-2, is DTAVSQTPKYLVTQMGNDKSIKCEQNLGHDTMYWYKQDSKKFLKIMFSYNNKELIINETVPNRFSPKSPDKAHLNLHINSLELGDSAVYFCASSQGPQAYGYTFGSGTRLTVV.

This clonotype was seen a few times. V is TRBV7-6 and J is TRBJ2-7; D is unresolved. The V end was cut by 4 bases, the J end by 3 bases, with 10 bases between. The germline CDR1 and CDR2 sequences are SGHVS and FNYEAQ. CDR3 length equals 13 residues. CDR3 nucleotides: TGTGCCAGCAGCTCCGGACCGAACTACGAGCAGTACTTC. As protein: CASSSGPNYEQYF. Using reference TRBV7-6 and TRBJ2-7 for the parts outside the CDR3, the full variable domain is GAGVSQSPRYKVTKRGQDVALRCDPISGHVSLYWYRQALGQGPEFLTYFNYEAQQDKSGLPNDRFSAERPEGSISTLTIQRTEQRDSAMYRCASSSGPNYEQYFGPGTRLTVT.